Shown below are 26 T cell receptor beta chains from a single sample sequenced in a study of shared clonotypes between healthy human individuals. Positive CCR7 selection of CD45RO-negative cells yielded the naive CD8 cells, and terminally differentiated effector memory CD45RA+ cells were excluded. Generated by immunoSEQ multiplex PCR, the TCRdb table keeps only in-frame clones and is missing some. Of about 2,200,000 clones listed, just over 90% are singletons. Sequenced: naive CD8+ T cells from PBMCs. Every receptor here comes from a man between 18 and 29 years old in good health. Some clones in this sample may be carry-over from other donors' samples.

This clone appeared a single time. The chain combines TRBV11-2 with TRBJ2-7; tentatively, D is TRBD1 (6 bases). This CDR3 has 14 amino acids. Trimming removed 1 base from V and 7 bases from J, with 14 bases in between. Germline values: CDR1 SGHAT, CDR2 FQNNGV. CDR3 sequence: CASSLVMGAAEQYF. The CDR3 DNA is TGTGCCAGCAGCTTAGTGATGGGGGCGGCTGAGCAGTACTTC.

The chain combines TRBV27 with TRBJ2-7; D unresolved. Germline V gene lookup returns CDR1 MNHEY and CDR2 SMNVEV (reference sequence). The CDR3 contains 14 residues. V was trimmed by 10 bases and J by 2 bases, leaving 18 bases between them. The CDR3 DNA follows: TGTGCCATCACCATGTCCAGGCCGACCTACGAGCAGTACTTC. It yields the protein CAITMSRPTYEQYF.

The CDR3 loop reads CASTPPGQTPYEQYF. The CDR3 DNA reads as TGTGCCAGCACACCTCCGGGACAGACTCCCTACGAGCAGTACTTC. V and J are TRBV27 and TRBJ2-7; TRBD1 agrees at 7 bases. The CDR3 loop spans 15 amino acids. The trim removed 7 bases at V and 2 bases at J, leaving 11 bases unmatched. The V gene's germline CDR1 is MNHEY and CDR2 SMNVEV (reference sequence).

This clone was found once. Within the sample, other DNA sequences also encode this same CDR3. The chain uses TRBV7-9 and TRBJ2-1, with 7 bases that match TRBD1. In germline, CDR1 is SEHNR, CDR2 FQNEAQ (reference sequence). J lost 7 bases, V lost 6 bases, and 6 bases had no gene match. The CDR3 totals 13 residues. CDR3 DNA sequence: TGTGCCAGCAGTCTAGACAGGGCGAATGAGCAGTTCTTC. Translating gives CASSLDRANEQFF.

The V gene is TRBV27, the J gene TRBJ2-7, with 10 bases that match TRBD2. The germline V gene encodes CDR1 MNHEY and CDR2 SMNVEV (reference sequence). Germline trimming cut 0 bases from V and 3 bases from J; bases unmatched to any gene: 5. This CDR3 contains 16 residues. This CDR3 is CASSLSQAGGFYEQYF. The CDR3 DNA follows: TGTGCCAGCAGTTTATCACAAGCGGGAGGGTTCTACGAGCAGTACTTC.

CDR3 region: CASSFLAGVSEQYF. CDR3 in DNA: TGTGCCAGCAGCTTCCTAGCGGGAGTTTCCGAGCAGTACTTC. V gene TRBV7-9 combines with J gene TRBJ2-7; 10 bases match TRBD2. Germline loops: CDR1 SEHNR, CDR2 FQNEAQ (reference sequence). There are 14 residues in the CDR3. V shed 3 bases, J shed 6 bases, and the junction held 5 bases outside the gene matches.

This chain joins TRBV4-1 and TRBJ2-1, with 7 bases matching TRBD2. Germline CDR1 reads MGHRA; CDR2 reads YSYEKL. V trimming: 4 bases; J trimming: 4 bases; junction bases outside the gene matches: 10. There are 16 residues in the CDR3. The CDR3 DNA sequence: TGCGCCAGCAGCCCCAGGGTGGCTAGCGGATACAATGAGCAGTTCTTC. Translating gives CASSPRVASGYNEQFF.

V gene TRBV27 combines with J gene TRBJ2-7; 9 nucleotides match TRBD1. There are 16 residues in the CDR3. CDR1 is MNHEY and CDR2 is SMNVEV in the germline V gene (reference sequence). Trimming removed 3 bases from V and 5 bases from J; junction bases left unmatched: 11. Written as DNA, the CDR3 is TGTGCCAGCAGTTTTTCCGCCGGGACAGGGCTCCACGAGCAGTACTTC. This gives the protein CASSFSAGTGLHEQYF.

This rearrangement joins TRBV7-9 to TRBJ1-4; 9 bases agree with TRBD1. There are 15 residues in the CDR3. Germline V gene data show CDR1 as SEHNR and CDR2 as FQNEAQ (reference sequence). Germline trimming cut 3 bases from V and 8 bases from J; bases unmatched to any gene: 7. CDR3 DNA: TGTGCCAGCAGCTTCCTGACAGGGGGAGTGGAAAAACTGTTTTTT. Encoded protein: CASSFLTGGVEKLFF. Full variable domain (outside the CDR3, taken from reference TRBV7-9 and TRBJ1-4): DTGVSQNPRHKITKRGQNVTFRCDPISEHNRLYWYRQTLGQGPEFLTYFQNEAQLEKSRLLSDRFSAERPKGSFSTLEIQRTEQGDSAMYLCASSFLTGGVEKLFFGSGTQLSVL.

The chain couples TRBV11-2 to TRBJ2-3; a possible D gene is TRBD1 (7 bases). Germline V CDR1 and CDR2: SGHAT, FQNNGV. The CDR3 consists of 15 residues. V lost 1 base, J lost 5 bases, and 13 bases lay in between. CDR3: CASSLAGGQGDTQYF. Written as DNA, the CDR3 is TGTGCCAGCAGCTTAGCAGGGGGGCAAGGAGATACGCAGTATTTT.

The rearrangement joins TRBV28 to TRBJ1-3; possible D gene TRBD1, 5 bases. Trimming removed 3 bases at V and 2 bases at J, with 11 bases between. Germline CDR1 MDHEN, CDR2 SYDVKM. This CDR3 has 15 residues. This CDR3 reads CASSFGTGPGNTIYF. In DNA form, the CDR3 reads TGTGCCAGCAGTTTTGGGACGGGTCCTGGAAACACCATATATTTT.

This chain links TRBV19 with TRBJ1-5; a weak D match, TRBD1 (5 bases). The CDR3 is made up of 15 amino acids. The V gene's germline CDR1 is LNHDA and CDR2 SQIVND (reference sequence). The V and J ends lost 3 bases and 6 bases respectively, with 15 bases between them. Here the CDR3 reads CASSIGSGWGQPQHF. CDR3 in DNA: TGTGCCAGTAGTATTGGCTCAGGGTGGGGTCAGCCCCAGCATTTT.

The chain recombines TRBV7-9 with TRBJ2-1; tentatively, D is TRBD2 (5 bases). The CDR3 is 18 residues long. The germline V and J ends were trimmed by 5 bases and 0 bases, with 20 bases remaining between them. Per the germline V gene, CDR1 is SEHNR and CDR2 is FQNEAQ (reference sequence). For the CDR3, the DNA is TGTGCCAGCAGCCCCCGAAGGTTAGAGCGGAGCTCCTACAATGAGCAGTTCTTC. The encoded protein is CASSPRRLERSSYNEQFF.

V is TRBV7-2 and J is TRBJ2-3; D gene uncertain. The CDR3 extends over 15 amino acids. Deletions cut 1 base from V and 5 bases from J, with 13 bases between. Germline CDR1 is SGHTA and CDR2 is FQGNSA. The CDR3 DNA sequence: TGTGCCAGCAGCTTAGGGCCCTTGCTCTTAGATACGCAGTATTTT. Translating gives CASSLGPLLLDTQYF.

The chain carries TRBV19 and TRBJ1-1, with D possibly matching TRBD1 (6 bases). V lost 6 bases to trimming and J lost 7 bases, with 15 bases between them. CDR3 length: 13 amino acids. The V gene's germline CDR1 is LNHDA and CDR2 SQIVND (reference sequence). CDR3 nucleotide sequence: TGTGCCAGTAGAACGGGGGCAGGGATTGAAGCTTTCTTT. Translating gives CASRTGAGIEAFF. The full variable domain, its missing parts supplied by reference TRBV19 and TRBJ1-1, is DGGITQSPKYLFRKEGQNVTLSCEQNLNHDAMYWYRQDPGQGLRLIYYSQIVNDFQKGDIAEGYSVSREKKESFPLTVTSAQKNPTAFYLCASRTGAGIEAFFGQGTRLTVV.

This clone has a handful of counts. The rearrangement uses TRBV28 and TRBJ1-1; D uncertain. The germline V gene has CDR1 MDHEN and CDR2 SYDVKM. The CDR3 loop spans 14 amino acids. V was trimmed by 7 bases and J by 1 base, leaving 13 bases between them. The CDR3 bases are TGTGCCAGCACCCCCCCAGGACGGAACACTGAAGCTTTCTTT. As protein: CASTPPGRNTEAFF.

The chain uses TRBV6-1 and TRBJ1-2, with D possibly being TRBD1 (5 bases). The CDR3 has 14 amino acids. The ends were cut back, 3 bases at V and 7 bases at J, with 15 bases in the middle. The germline gives CDR1 MNHNS, CDR2 SASEGT. CDR3 loop: CASSDGDLKFGYTF. DNA of the CDR3: TGTGCCAGCAGTGACGGGGACCTCAAGTTTGGCTACACCTTC.

This clone has only a few counts. The CDR3 DNA is TGTGCCAGCTCGGGGTACACCGGGGAGCTGTTTTTT. This translates into CASSGYTGELFF. The chain uses TRBV7-3 and TRBJ2-2, with TRBD2 as a possible D gene (5 bases). This CDR3 has 12 residues. Trimming left V 8 bases short and J 3 bases short, with 7 bases between. Germline CDR1 is SGHTA and CDR2 is FQGTGA.

The rearrangement links TRBV2 to TRBJ2-3; D perhaps matches TRBD2 (7 bases). CDR3 length: 17 amino acids. CDR1 and CDR2 from the germline V gene are SNHLY and FYNNEI. V lost 3 bases and J lost 4, with 20 bases in between. The DNA of the CDR3 is TGTGCCAGCAGTGATGCGGCGGGGGCGTATAACCCAGATACGCAGTATTTT. Protein product: CASSDAAGAYNPDTQYF.

The chain has TRBV28 and TRBJ1-5; D is perhaps TRBD1 (5 bases). This CDR3 contains 14 residues. The V and J ends lost 6 bases and 1 base respectively, with 10 bases between them. Germline CDR1 reads MDHEN; CDR2 reads SYDVKM. The DNA of the CDR3 is TGTGCCAGCAGGTGGCAGGGAAGCAATCAGCCCCAGCATTTT. This codes for CASRWQGSNQPQHF.

The chain carries TRBV10-1 and TRBJ2-1; TRBD2 matches 13 bases. The CDR3 is 15 amino acids. CDR1 and CDR2 from the germline V gene are WNHNN and SYGVQD (reference sequence). V was pared by 4 bases and J by 9 bases, with 6 bases of the junction left unmatched. The chain's CDR3 is CASSGGLAGVGEQFF. The CDR3 DNA reads TGCGCCAGCAGTGGAGGACTAGCGGGAGTCGGTGAGCAGTTCTTC.

This clone came up once. The chain recombines TRBV10-2 with TRBJ2-7; no firm D call. The CDR3 length is 13 residues. V shed 4 bases and J shed 2 bases, with 9 bases lying between them. Germline values: CDR1 WSHSY, CDR2 SAAADI. This CDR3 is CASSGHLTYEQYF. The CDR3 bases are TGCGCCAGCAGTGGCCATCTAACCTACGAGCAGTACTTC.

The chain joins TRBV4-1 to TRBJ2-3; D is perhaps TRBD2 (5 bases). The ends were cut back, 0 bases at V and 5 bases at J, with 18 bases in the middle. Germline V gives CDR1 MGHRA, CDR2 YSYEKL. The CDR3 extends over 17 amino acids. CDR3 protein: CASSQDSAGGEGDTQYF. CDR3 coding DNA: TGCGCCAGCAGCCAAGATTCGGCCGGCGGAGAGGGAGATACGCAGTATTTT.

The chain uses TRBV9 and TRBJ1-1; no firm D call. Germline V CDR1 and CDR2: SGDLS, YYNGEE. V was pared by 3 bases and J by 6 bases, with 12 bases between. The length of the CDR3 is 13 residues. The CDR3: CASSEYERAEAFF. CDR3 nucleotide sequence: TGTGCCAGCAGCGAATATGAACGGGCTGAAGCTTTCTTT. Looking up the rest from reference TRBV9 and TRBJ1-1 gives the full variable domain: DSGVTQTPKHLITATGQRVTLRCSPRSGDLSVYWYQQSLDQGLQFLIQYYNGEERAKGNILERFSAQQFPDLHSELNLSSLELGDSALYFCASSEYERAEAFFGQGTRLTVV.

CDR3 DNA: TGTGCCAGCAGTCCAGACAGGGTCACCGGGGAGCTGTTTTTT. This codes for CASSPDRVTGELFF. The chain has TRBV6-5 and TRBJ2-2; 7 bases map to TRBD1. Trimming took 5 bases from V and 4 from J; bases not matched to a gene: 4. This CDR3 is built from 14 residues. CDR1 and CDR2 (germline): MNHEY, SVGAGI.

This sequence joins TRBV2 and TRBJ1-2; no firm D call. The CDR3 extends over 14 amino acids. CDR1 is SNHLY, CDR2 FYNNEI, per germline. With 2 bases removed from V and 3 bases from J, the gap between germline ends came to 10 bases. CDR3 coding DNA: TGTGCCAGCAGTGAAACGTCGGAATACTATGGCTACACCTTC. Translated: CASSETSEYYGYTF.